Reported below is one TCR beta chain. This sample is part of a study of T cell responses to AZD1222 COVID-19 vaccine. Clones were read by immunoSEQ multiplex PCR, and TCRdb kept only the in-frame ones, dropping some. The table records about 84,000 clones, approximately 83% of them present only once. CDR1 is LGHNT and CDR2 is FRNRAP in the germline V gene. CDR3 length equals 13 residues. V shed 7 bases, J shed 9 bases, and the junction held 6 bases outside the gene matches. The chain links TRBV12-5 to TRBJ2-1; 10 positions match TRBD2. The source material was peripheral blood, sampled 28 days after the second AZD1222 dose. The sequence came from an adult who received the AZD1222 COVID-19 vaccine. CDR3 in DNA: TGTGCTAGTGTCTCTAGCGGGGGACTTGAGCAGTTCTTC. Translated, it gives CASVSSGGLEQFF.